This TCR beta chain appears in the sequencing data of a study of T cell repertoires in cytomegalovirus infection. Study information: Recently identified HLA-C-restricted CMV epitopes and well-studied HLA-B-restricted CMV epitopes were used by the study.

A remark on this clonotype: The target antigen is unknown.

Broader study findings: Across the ex vivo response, the dominant clonotypes were HLA-C-restricted CMV-specific TCR beta clonotypes.

CDR1 and CDR2 (germline): SGHTA, FQGNSA. This CDR3 comprises 14 residues. Trimming removed 0 bases from V and 8 bases from J, with 12 bases in between. TCRdb passed the reads through MiXCR, listing each CDR3 protein once. Among about 400,000 distinct CDR3 sequences listed, roughly 34% were seen once. The sample in question was cultured PBMCs, obtained from culture after CMV antigen stimulation. This clonotype was sampled from a human donor in good health (CMV status not recorded). Some clones in this sample may be carry-over from other donors' samples. This chain links TRBV7-2 with TRBJ2-3; tentatively, D is TRBD2 (5 bases). The CDR3 DNA reads TGTGCCAGCAGCTTAGCGCCTATTGAGGGTACGCAGTATTTT. Translating gives CASSLAPIEGTQYF.